These 27 T cell receptor beta chains share one sample of origin, sequenced in a study of CD8 T cells in Susac syndrome. A quantity of roughly 0.5 to 1 ug RNA underwent reverse transcription using random hexamers. From the immunoSEQ multiplex PCR reads, TCRdb called clonotypes with MiXCR, one entry per CDR3 protein. The table records roughly 110,000 distinct CDR3 sequences, 94% of them present only once. The sequenced sample was CD8+ T cells from PBMCs. Every receptor here comes from a human donor with Susac syndrome.

The V gene is TRBV5-1, the J gene TRBJ2-3, with 12 bases matching TRBD2. Germline V CDR1 and CDR2: SGHRS, YFSETQ. This CDR3 is built from 16 residues. V was pared by 2 bases and J by 2 bases, with 3 bases of the junction left unmatched. The CDR3 region is CASSFSSGGATDTQYF. The CDR3 DNA follows: TGCGCCAGCAGCTTCTCTAGCGGGGGGGCCACAGATACGCAGTATTTT.

This clonotype was observed a few times. The rearrangement joins TRBV5-6 to TRBJ2-7, with D possibly being TRBD1 (6 bases). The length of the CDR3 is 13 residues. CDR1 and CDR2 from the germline V gene are SGHDT and YYEEEE. The V and J ends lost 0 bases and 7 bases respectively, with 11 bases between them. The CDR3 loop reads CASSLGGPGEQYF. The DNA for the CDR3 is TGTGCCAGCAGCTTGGGGGGGCCTGGGGAGCAGTACTTC.

The CDR3 DNA is TGTGCCGCCGGGGAAATTGATTCACCCCTCCACTTT. Residues: CAAGEIDSPLHF. The chain uses TRBV27 and TRBJ1-6, with D hard to call. V lost 11 bases, J lost 8 bases, and 13 bases lay in between. Germline assignment: CDR1 MNHEY and CDR2 SMNVEV (reference sequence). There are 12 residues in the CDR3.

The V gene is TRBV2, the J gene TRBJ2-7; 10 bases fit TRBD2. V lost 0 bases, J lost 2 bases, and 16 bases stayed unmatched. This CDR3 contains 20 residues. Germline values: CDR1 SNHLY, CDR2 FYNNEI. CDR3 protein: CASSEAGLAGAFASTYEQYF. The CDR3 DNA is TGTGCCAGCAGTGAAGCCGGCCTAGCGGGGGCATTCGCTAGTACCTACGAGCAGTACTTC.

The rearrangement uses TRBV6-2 or TRBV6-3 and TRBJ2-5; possible D gene TRBD2, 6 bases. CDR3 length: 15 amino acids. V was shortened by 1 base and J by 3 bases, with 12 bases between the two germline ends. Germline lookup yields CDR1 MNHEY and CDR2 SVGEGT. This CDR3 is CASSYLRGGEETQYF. CDR3 coding DNA: TGTGCCAGCAGTTACTTGCGTGGCGGGGAAGAGACCCAGTACTTC.

The V and J genes are TRBV4-3 and TRBJ1-4; TRBD1 might be the D (5 bases). The ends were cut back, 0 bases at V and 4 bases at J, with 9 bases in the middle. This CDR3 has 15 residues. CDR1 and CDR2 from the germline V gene are LGHNA and YSLEER. The CDR3 coding sequence is TGCGCCAGCAGCCAAGAAGACAGAAGTAATGAAAAACTGTTTTTT. Translation gives CASSQEDRSNEKLFF.

CDR3 protein: CASSLRSTGITEAFF. CDR3 nucleotides: TGTGCCAGCAGTTTGAGGTCCACAGGGATTACTGAAGCTTTCTTT. The gene calls are TRBV9 and TRBJ1-1; a possible D gene is TRBD1 (6 bases). V was clipped by 5 bases and J by 5 bases, with 19 bases between them. The CDR3 contains 15 residues. In germline, CDR1 is SGDLS, CDR2 YYNGEE.

J is TRBJ2-5 and V is TRBV20-1; D is possibly TRBD1 or TRBD2 (6 bases each). Germline CDR1 DFQATT, CDR2 SNEGSKA (reference sequence). Deletions cut 6 bases from V and 4 bases from J, with 21 bases between. The length of the CDR3 is 15 residues. CDR3 coding DNA: TGCAGTGCAGAGATCGGGGGCGAGTGGTCAGAGACCCAGTACTTC. Amino acid sequence: CSAEIGGEWSETQYF.

The V gene is TRBV12-3 or TRBV12-4, the J gene TRBJ1-2; no clear D. This CDR3 is built from 13 residues. V gave up 10 bases and J gave up 0 bases, with 12 bases separating them. The CDR3 nucleotides read TGTGCCACCCGGACGAAAGCTAACTATGGCTACACCTTC. Translated, it gives CATRTKANYGYTF.

The chain links TRBV13 to TRBJ2-7; 8 positions agree with TRBD1. Germline CDR1 and CDR2: PRHDT and FYEKMQ (reference sequence). V was clipped by 1 base and J by 4 bases; unmatched bases: 6. The CDR3 is 15 amino acids. CDR3 in DNA: TGTGCCAGCAGCTTAGAGTCGGACAGGGAGTACGAGCAGTACTTC. Protein product: CASSLESDREYEQYF.

This clonotype was observed a single time. This chain connects TRBV5-4 to TRBJ2-7; D gene unclear. The CDR3 is 12 residues long. Trimming stripped 2 bases from V and 6 bases from J, with 9 bases between. CDR1 and CDR2 from the germline V gene are SGHNT and YYREEE (reference sequence). CDR3 sequence: CASSFKGSEQYF. CDR3 coding DNA: TGTGCCAGCAGCTTCAAGGGTTCCGAGCAGTACTTC.

The rearrangement uses TRBV12-5 and TRBJ1-1; D call uncertain. The ends were cut back, 5 bases at V and 0 bases at J, with 7 bases in the middle. Germline assignment: CDR1 LGHNT and CDR2 FRNRAP. This CDR3 has 13 residues. CDR3 sequence reads: CASGPPMNTEAFF. As DNA, the CDR3 is TGTGCTAGTGGTCCCCCCATGAACACTGAAGCTTTCTTT. Using reference TRBV12-5 and TRBJ1-1 for the parts outside the CDR3, the full variable domain is DARVTQTPRHKVTEMGQEVTMRCQPILGHNTVFWYRQTMMQGLELLAYFRNRAPLDDSGMPKDRFSAEMPDATLATLKIQPSEPRDSAVYFCASGPPMNTEAFFGQGTRLTVV.

This clonotype was counted a single time. This sequence joins TRBV19 and TRBJ2-5; no clear D. The germline CDR1 and CDR2 sequences are LNHDA and SQIVND (reference sequence). V was clipped by 7 bases and J by 2 bases, with 5 bases between them. This CDR3 region has 11 residues. CDR3 protein: CASIFQETQYF. CDR3 sequence (DNA): TGTGCCAGTATTTTTCAAGAGACCCAGTACTTC.

This chain connects TRBV12-3 or TRBV12-4 to TRBJ1-5; no clear D. CDR3 length: 14 residues. V was cut by 9 bases and J by 6 bases, with 18 bases left in between. For the CDR3, the DNA is TGTGCCAGTTCCCGGGCCCCCGCCTCTCAGCCCCAGCATTTT. Protein: CASSRAPASQPQHF.

This chain connects TRBV11-3 to TRBJ2-1, with D possibly TRBD2 on 7 matching bases. The CDR3 sequence is 15 residues long. Germline-derived CDR1 and CDR2 are SGHNT and YENEEA. The ends were cut back, 5 bases at V and 2 bases at J, with 13 bases in the middle. The CDR3 is CASSIGGATYNEQFF. CDR3 sequence (DNA): TGTGCCAGCAGCATAGGGGGGGCCACCTACAATGAGCAGTTCTTC.

The chain combines TRBV7-9 with TRBJ2-7, with TRBD1 identical over 8 bases. V was pared by 3 bases and J by 4 bases, with 8 bases of the junction left unmatched. CDR1 and CDR2 from the germline V gene are SEHNR and FQNEAQ (reference sequence). The CDR3 contains 15 residues. CDR3 amino acids: CASSFRDRPPYEQYF. For the CDR3, the DNA is TGTGCCAGCAGCTTCCGGGACAGGCCGCCTTACGAGCAGTACTTC.

The rearrangement links TRBV4-3 to TRBJ2-7; unclear D gene. CDR1 is LGHNA, CDR2 YSLEER, per germline. The CDR3 covers 13 residues. Trimming shortened V by 1 base and J by 2 bases, and 6 bases separated the two germline ends. CDR3 sequence reads: CASSQGQAYEQYF. CDR3 sequence (DNA): TGCGCCAGCAGCCAAGGGCAGGCCTACGAGCAGTACTTC.

The chain has TRBV5-4 and TRBJ2-3; TRBD2 might be the D (6 bases). Germline CDR1 SGHNT, CDR2 YYREEE (reference sequence). V dropped 3 bases and J dropped 1 base, with 15 bases sitting between them. The CDR3 sequence is 16 residues long. The CDR3 DNA reads as TGTGCCAGCAGCTCGACCCCGACGGGGGGCACAGATACGCAGTATTTT. Protein: CASSSTPTGGTDTQYF. Filled out from reference TRBV5-4 and TRBJ2-3, the complete variable domain reads ETGVTQSPTHLIKTRGQQVTLRCSSQSGHNTVSWYQQALGQGPQFIFQYYREEENGRGNFPPRFSGLQFPNYSSELNVNALELDDSALYLCASSSTPTGGTDTQYFGPGTRLTVL.

The genes are TRBV7-6 and TRBJ1-1; 7 positions match TRBD1. The CDR3 has 15 amino acids. Germline loops: CDR1 SGHVS, CDR2 FNYEAQ. Losses at the gene ends were 5 bases for V and 1 base for J; bases not matched to a gene: 7. The DNA of the CDR3 is TGTGCCAGCAGCCTTGGGACAGCGAGGAACACTGAAGCTTTCTTT. Amino acids: CASSLGTARNTEAFF.

CDR3 bases: TGCAGTGCTTATTTGACTAGCCGGTCCGAAGATACGCAGTATTTT. Amino acids: CSAYLTSRSEDTQYF. V gene TRBV20-1 combines with J gene TRBJ2-3; 7 nucleotides line up with TRBD2. CDR3 length: 15 residues. Germline assignment: CDR1 DFQATT and CDR2 SNEGSKA (reference sequence). The V and J ends lost 5 bases and 5 bases, in that order; junction bases with no gene match: 13.

V is TRBV5-1 and J is TRBJ2-7; D may be TRBD1 (6 bases). Trimming shortened V by 2 bases and J by 0 bases, and 9 bases separated the two germline ends. The CDR3 has 14 amino acids. The germline gives CDR1 SGHRS, CDR2 YFSETQ. CDR3: CASSFSGDSYEQYF. The DNA of the CDR3 is TGCGCCAGCAGCTTTTCAGGGGACTCCTACGAGCAGTACTTC.

The chain joins TRBV5-6 to TRBJ1-1; D not resolved. Trimming took 4 bases from V and 6 from J, leaving 10 bases between them. The CDR3 sequence is 12 residues long. Germline lookup yields CDR1 SGHDT and CDR2 YYEEEE. CDR3: CASSGRAAEAFF. The CDR3 nucleotides are TGTGCCAGCAGCGGAAGGGCGGCTGAAGCTTTCTTT.

This chain joins TRBV7-8 and TRBJ2-3; D is perhaps TRBD2 (6 bases). The germline V gene encodes CDR1 SGHVS and CDR2 FQNEAQ. Trimming pared 11 bases from V and 4 bases from J, leaving 16 bases between. The CDR3 has 13 amino acids. CDR3 nucleotides: TGTGCCTTGGGGCGGGGTACACCAGATACGCAGTATTTT. Translated: CALGRGTPDTQYF.

The chain is built from TRBV9 and TRBJ2-3; the D is unclear. CDR1 is SGDLS and CDR2 is YYNGEE in the germline V gene. This CDR3 spans 15 amino acids. V was pared by 0 bases and J by 5 bases, with 13 bases between. The CDR3 DNA sequence: TGTGCCAGCAGCGTAGCCGATGGGCGTATAGATACGCAGTATTTT. Translating gives CASSVADGRIDTQYF.

The chain links TRBV4-1 to TRBJ2-1; TRBD1 is a possible D gene (6 bases). CDR1 MGHRA and CDR2 YSYEKL come from the germline V gene. This CDR3 has 15 amino acids. V lost 4 bases and J lost 2, with 12 bases in between. The CDR3 spells CASSPRQDPYNEQFF. The DNA for the CDR3 is TGCGCCAGCAGCCCCAGACAGGATCCCTACAATGAGCAGTTCTTC.

CDR3 in DNA: TGTGCCAGCAGCTTAGAATACCCAGGGGGCGCAGATACGCAGTATTTT. Encoded protein: CASSLEYPGGADTQYF. This chain joins TRBV7-2 and TRBJ2-3; 8 bases are a match to TRBD1. CDR1 is SGHTA and CDR2 is FQGNSA in the germline V gene. V was clipped by 1 base and J by 4 bases; unmatched bases: 7. This CDR3 is built from 16 residues.

V usage is TRBV12-3 or TRBV12-4 and J usage is TRBJ1-1; the D gene is possibly TRBD1 (5 bases). The CDR3 contains 13 residues. V lost 2 bases and J 7 bases, leaving 11 bases between the germline ends. The DNA of the CDR3 is TGTGCCAGCAGTTTATTGTTAGACAGTGAAGCTTTCTTT. Its protein product is CASSLLLDSEAFF.